This T cell receptor beta chain was identified in a study of blood T cell repertoires in COVID-19. Trimming took off 2 bases at V and 6 bases at J, with 16 bases between the two ends. The CDR3 has 15 residues. The germline CDR1 and CDR2 sequences are SEHNR and FQNEAQ (reference sequence). TCRdb keeps only in-frame clones here, not all; method: immunoSEQ multiplex PCR. The sample lists more than 55,000 clones, roughly 80% occurring once. The sample consisted of peripheral blood. The clonotype originates from a man between 60 and 75 years old with acute or convalescent COVID-19. The chain carries TRBV7-9 and TRBJ1-2; D uncertain. The CDR3 sequence is CASSLSREGWDGYTF. CDR3 nucleotide sequence: TGTGCCAGCAGCTTATCGAGGGAAGGGTGGGATGGCTACACCTTC.